The T cell receptor (beta chain) described here comes from a study of technical replicates of blood from a handful of donors. CDR1 and CDR2 from the germline V gene are MGHRA and YSYEKL. V lost 1 base to trimming and J lost 1 base, with 11 bases between them. The CDR3 runs to 15 residues. Method: immunoSEQ multiplex PCR; TCRdb's copy keeps in-frame clones and lacks some. The sample consists of 98,000 or so clones, 95% of them appearing once. The receptor's source is a human donor in good health. The chain recombines TRBV4-1 with TRBJ2-7; D is perhaps TRBD2 (5 bases). Source material: T cells isolated from PBMCs. The chain's CDR3 is CASSQVPTGSYEQYF. As DNA, the CDR3 is TGCGCCAGCAGCCAAGTTCCCACGGGATCCTACGAGCAGTACTTC.